The sequence of this T cell receptor (beta chain) was determined in a study of blood T cell repertoires in COVID-19. As for the study in general: The samples span acute and convalescent COVID-19 from the United States, Italy and Spain. PBMCs, B-cell-depleted T cells, or T cells were the source of the cDNA or gDNA that made up the material.

Authors' data handling: Amplification of reference gene primers was used by the study to estimate nucleated cell counts. TCRdb's table, derived via immunoSEQ multiplex PCR, lists solely in-frame clones and lacks some. The V and J calls and clone size are taken from that table; D and trimming were inferred from the DNA. This table has about 86,000 clones, approximately 88% appearing once. The sequence was collected from a woman aged 80 or over with active or convalescent COVID-19. Material for sequencing was peripheral blood.

The CDR3 is CASSYKEQGPLGEKLFF. For the CDR3, the DNA is TGTGCCAGCAGCTATAAAGAACAGGGGCCCCTTGGGGAAAAACTGTTTTTT. This chain joins TRBV7-3 and TRBJ1-4; 7 bases align to TRBD1. From germline, CDR1 is SGHTA and CDR2 FQGTGA. CDR3 size: 17 residues. V shed 4 bases, J shed 8 bases, and the junction held 16 bases outside the gene matches.